This paragraph reports one TCR beta chain. Its antigen is not known. V gave up 5 bases and J gave up 0 bases, with 16 bases separating them. CDR3 length: 16 residues. The sample comes from a study of Graves' ophthalmopathy and Graves' hyperthyroidism. About the research overall: Hyperthyroidism qualified as stable when ophthalmopathy did not develop within 18 months of follow-up. Whole-study results and caveats: The 13-signature model separated ophthalmopathy from stable hyperthyroidism at roughly 90% sensitivity and around 77% specificity.

RNA transcripts were the source from which TCR beta CDR3 regions were amplified. HTBI-primed first-round RT-PCR preceded second-round multiplex PCR. TCRdb called the multiplex PCR reads again in MiXCR, with one record for every CDR3 protein. The sample yields a few hundred thousand distinct CDR3 sequences, under 45% seen once. The chain has TRBV12-3 or TRBV12-4 and TRBJ1-1, with unresolved D. Sequenced material: peripheral blood or thyroid tissue (not recorded which). This TCR was recovered from an adult man with Graves' hyperthyroidism. The CDR3, as DNA: TGTGCCAGCAGTCCCCGACCGGGGTACATGAACACTGAAGCTTTCTTT. Protein product: CASSPRPGYMNTEAFF.